What follows is one T cell receptor beta chain and its context. Antigen specificity is unknown. This sample was taken from a study of cytomegalovirus exposure and HLA in healthy donors. Background on the study: The approximately 670 first-cohort repertoires shared a platform with the 120 or so validation repertoires, as reported in a later analysis.

Study conclusions and caveats: Most TCR sequences showed up rarely, but some public TCRs showed up in many donors. The study listed roughly 160 cytomegalovirus-associated TCR beta chains. Diagnosis of cytomegalovirus status made by the classifier reportedly showed high specificity and sensitivity.

Germline values: CDR1 LGHNT, CDR2 FRNRAP. The CDR3 loop spans 19 amino acids. V was trimmed by 7 bases and J by 0 bases, leaving 27 bases between them. Method: immunoSEQ multiplex PCR; TCRdb's copy keeps in-frame clones and lacks some. The table lists roughly 130,000 clones, roughly 90% of them singletons. The sequenced material came from PBMCs. The chain employs TRBV12-5 and TRBJ1-1; possibly TRBD1 for D (6 bases). The receptor was isolated from a man aged 25 to 45 in good health and CMV-seronegative. CDR3 sequence reads: CASVDVTLSNQGLNTEAFF. The CDR3 DNA reads TGTGCTAGTGTGGACGTAACACTTTCAAATCAGGGGTTGAACACTGAAGCTTTCTTT.